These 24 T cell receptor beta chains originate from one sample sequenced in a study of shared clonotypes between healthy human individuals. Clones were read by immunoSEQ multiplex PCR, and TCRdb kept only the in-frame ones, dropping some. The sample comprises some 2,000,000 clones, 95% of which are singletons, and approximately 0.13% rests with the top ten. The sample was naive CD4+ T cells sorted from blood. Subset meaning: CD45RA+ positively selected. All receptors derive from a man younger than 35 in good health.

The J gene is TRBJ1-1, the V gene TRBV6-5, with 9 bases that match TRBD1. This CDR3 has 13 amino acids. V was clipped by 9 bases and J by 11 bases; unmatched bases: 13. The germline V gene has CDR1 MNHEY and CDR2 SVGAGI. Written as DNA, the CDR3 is TGTGCCAGTCACAGGGGGCGTTTGGTGGAGGCTTTCTTT. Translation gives CASHRGRLVEAFF.

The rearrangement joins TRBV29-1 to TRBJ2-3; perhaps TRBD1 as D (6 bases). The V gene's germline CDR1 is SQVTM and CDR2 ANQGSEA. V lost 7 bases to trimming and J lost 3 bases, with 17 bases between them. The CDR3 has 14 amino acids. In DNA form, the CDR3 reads TGCAGCGCCCTCACAGGGCCGTCGACAGATACGCAGTATTTT. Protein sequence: CSALTGPSTDTQYF.

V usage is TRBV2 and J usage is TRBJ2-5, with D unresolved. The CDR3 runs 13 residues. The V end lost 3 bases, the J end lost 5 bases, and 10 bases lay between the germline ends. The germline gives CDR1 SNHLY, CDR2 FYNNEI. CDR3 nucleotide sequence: TGTGCCAGCAGTGACGAGCAGAAGGAGACCCAGTACTTC. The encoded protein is CASSDEQKETQYF.

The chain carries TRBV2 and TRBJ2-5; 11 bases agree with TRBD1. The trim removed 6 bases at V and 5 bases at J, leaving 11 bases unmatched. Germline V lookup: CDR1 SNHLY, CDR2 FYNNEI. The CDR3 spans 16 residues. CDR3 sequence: CASSGQGALIQETQYF. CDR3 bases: TGTGCCAGCAGCGGACAGGGGGCCCTTATTCAGGAGACCCAGTACTTC.

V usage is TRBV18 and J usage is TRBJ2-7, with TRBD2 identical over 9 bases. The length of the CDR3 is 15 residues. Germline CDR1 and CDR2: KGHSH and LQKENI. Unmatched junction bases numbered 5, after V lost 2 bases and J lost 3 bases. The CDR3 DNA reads TGTGCCAGCTCACCAGGGACTAGCCAAGTCTACGAGCAGTACTTC. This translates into CASSPGTSQVYEQYF.

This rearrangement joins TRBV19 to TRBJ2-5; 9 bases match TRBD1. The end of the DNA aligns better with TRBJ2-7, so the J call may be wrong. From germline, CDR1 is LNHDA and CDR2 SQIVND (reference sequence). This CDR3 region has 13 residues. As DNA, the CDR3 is TGTGCCAGTAGTAGGGACAGGGCCTACGAGCAGTACTTC. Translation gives CASSRDRAYEQYF.

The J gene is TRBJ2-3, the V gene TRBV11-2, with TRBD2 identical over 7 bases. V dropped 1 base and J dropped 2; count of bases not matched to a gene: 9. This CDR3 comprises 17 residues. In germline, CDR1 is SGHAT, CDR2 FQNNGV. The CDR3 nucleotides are TGTGCCAGCAGCTTAGGATCTAGCGGAAAAGACACAGATACGCAGTATTTT. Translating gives CASSLGSSGKDTDTQYF.

The CDR3 loop reads CASSPAGLWGYNEQFF. As DNA, the CDR3 is TGTGCCAGCAGCCCCGCGGGGTTGTGGGGTTACAATGAGCAGTTCTTC. The gene calls are TRBV7-6 and TRBJ2-1; possibly TRBD2 for D (6 bases). The CDR3 covers 16 residues. Germline-derived CDR1 and CDR2 are SGHVS and FNYEAQ. V was shortened by 5 bases and J by 4 bases, with 18 bases between the two germline ends.

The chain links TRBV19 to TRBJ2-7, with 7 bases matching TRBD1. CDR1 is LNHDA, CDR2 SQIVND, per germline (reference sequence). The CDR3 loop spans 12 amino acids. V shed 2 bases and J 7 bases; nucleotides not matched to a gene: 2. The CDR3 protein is CASSISDREQYF. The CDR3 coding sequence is TGTGCCAGTAGTATATCGGACAGGGAGCAGTACTTC.

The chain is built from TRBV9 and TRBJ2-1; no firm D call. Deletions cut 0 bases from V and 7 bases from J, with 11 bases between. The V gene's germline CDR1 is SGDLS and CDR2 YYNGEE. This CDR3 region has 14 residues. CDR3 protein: CASSVAGPWNEQFF. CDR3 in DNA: TGTGCCAGCAGCGTAGCCGGGCCGTGGAATGAGCAGTTCTTC. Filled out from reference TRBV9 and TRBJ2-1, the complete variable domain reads DSGVTQTPKHLITATGQRVTLRCSPRSGDLSVYWYQQSLDQGLQFLIQYYNGEERAKGNILERFSAQQFPDLHSELNLSSLELGDSALYFCASSVAGPWNEQFFGPGTRLTVL.

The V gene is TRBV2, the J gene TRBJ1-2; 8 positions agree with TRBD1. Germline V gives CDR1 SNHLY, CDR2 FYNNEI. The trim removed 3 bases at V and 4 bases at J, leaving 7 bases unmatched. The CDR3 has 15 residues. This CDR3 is CASSETGAWAYGYTF. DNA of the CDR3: TGTGCCAGCAGTGAGACAGGGGCCTGGGCCTATGGCTACACCTTC. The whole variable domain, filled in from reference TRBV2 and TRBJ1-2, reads EPEVTQTPSHQVTQMGQEVILRCVPISNHLYFYWYRQILGQKVEFLVSFYNNEISEKSEIFDDQFSVERPDGSNFTLKIRSTKLEDSAMYFCASSETGAWAYGYTFGSGTRLTVV.

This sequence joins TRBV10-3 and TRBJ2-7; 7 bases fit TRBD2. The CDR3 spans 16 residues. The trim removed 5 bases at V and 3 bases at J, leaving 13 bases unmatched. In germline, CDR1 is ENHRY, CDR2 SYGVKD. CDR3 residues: CAISPLLLAAIYEQYF. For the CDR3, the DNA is TGTGCCATCAGTCCGCTCCTCCTAGCGGCTATCTACGAGCAGTACTTC.

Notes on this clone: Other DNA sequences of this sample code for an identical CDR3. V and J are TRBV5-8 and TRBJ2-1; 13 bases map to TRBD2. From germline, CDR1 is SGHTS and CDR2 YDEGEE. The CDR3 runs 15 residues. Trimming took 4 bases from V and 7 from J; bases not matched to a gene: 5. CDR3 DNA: TGTGCCAGCAGCCCCGGGACTAGCGGGGATAATGAGCAGTTCTTC. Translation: CASSPGTSGDNEQFF.

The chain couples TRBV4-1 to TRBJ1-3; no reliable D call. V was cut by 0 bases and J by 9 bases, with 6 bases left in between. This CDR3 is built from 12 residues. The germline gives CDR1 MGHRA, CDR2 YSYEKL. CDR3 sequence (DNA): TGCGCCAGCAGCCAAGATCGGGGCACCATATATTTT. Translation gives CASSQDRGTIYF.

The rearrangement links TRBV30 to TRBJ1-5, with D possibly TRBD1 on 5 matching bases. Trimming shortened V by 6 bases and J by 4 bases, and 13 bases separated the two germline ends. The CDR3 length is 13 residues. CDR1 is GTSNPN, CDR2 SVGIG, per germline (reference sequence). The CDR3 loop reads CACHRGPNQPQHF. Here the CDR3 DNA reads TGTGCCTGTCACCGGGGCCCTAATCAGCCCCAGCATTTT.

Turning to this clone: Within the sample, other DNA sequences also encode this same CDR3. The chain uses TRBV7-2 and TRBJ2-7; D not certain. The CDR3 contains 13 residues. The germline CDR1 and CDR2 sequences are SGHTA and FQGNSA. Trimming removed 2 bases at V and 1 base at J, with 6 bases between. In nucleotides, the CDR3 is TGTGCCAGCAGCTTATACAATTCCTACGAGCAGTACTTC. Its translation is CASSLYNSYEQYF.

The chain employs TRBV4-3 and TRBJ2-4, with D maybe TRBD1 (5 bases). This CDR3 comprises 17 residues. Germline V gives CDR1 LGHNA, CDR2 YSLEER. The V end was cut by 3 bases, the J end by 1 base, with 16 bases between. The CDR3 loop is CASSQTQGNSAKNIQYF. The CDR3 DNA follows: TGCGCCAGCAGCCAGACTCAGGGAAATAGTGCCAAAAACATTCAGTACTTC.

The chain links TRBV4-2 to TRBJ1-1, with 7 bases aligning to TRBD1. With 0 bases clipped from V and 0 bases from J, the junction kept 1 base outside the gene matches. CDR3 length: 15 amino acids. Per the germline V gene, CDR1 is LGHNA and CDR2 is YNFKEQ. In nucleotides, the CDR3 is TGTGCCAGCAGCCAAGACAGGGGGTTGAACACTGAAGCTTTCTTT. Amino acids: CASSQDRGLNTEAFF.

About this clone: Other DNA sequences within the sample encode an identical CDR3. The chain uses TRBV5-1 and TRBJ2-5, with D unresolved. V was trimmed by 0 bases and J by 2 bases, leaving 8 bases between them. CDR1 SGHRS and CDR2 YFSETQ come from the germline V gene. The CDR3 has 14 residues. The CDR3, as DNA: TGCGCCAGCAGCTTGGTTGGTCAGCAAGAGACCCAGTACTTC. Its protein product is CASSLVGQQETQYF.

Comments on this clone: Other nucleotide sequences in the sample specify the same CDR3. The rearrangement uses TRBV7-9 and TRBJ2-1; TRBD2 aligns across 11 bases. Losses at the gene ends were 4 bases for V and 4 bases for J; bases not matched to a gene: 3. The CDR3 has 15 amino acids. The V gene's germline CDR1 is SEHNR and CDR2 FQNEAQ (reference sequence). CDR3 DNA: TGTGCCAGCAGCTCAGGGACTAGCGGTTACAATGAGCAGTTCTTC. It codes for CASSSGTSGYNEQFF.

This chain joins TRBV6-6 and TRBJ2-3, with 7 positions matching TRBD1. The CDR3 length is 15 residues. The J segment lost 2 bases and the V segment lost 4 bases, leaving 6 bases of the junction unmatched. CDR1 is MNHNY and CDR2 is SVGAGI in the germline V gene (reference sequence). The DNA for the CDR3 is TGTGCCAGCAGTTCTTGGGACAGTCACACAGATACGCAGTATTTT. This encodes CASSSWDSHTDTQYF.

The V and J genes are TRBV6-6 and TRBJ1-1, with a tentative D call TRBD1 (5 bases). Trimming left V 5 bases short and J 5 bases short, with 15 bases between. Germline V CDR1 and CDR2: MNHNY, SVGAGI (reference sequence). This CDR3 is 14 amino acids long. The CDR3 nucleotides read TGTGCCAGCAGTCCCAGGGCCCTCGGAACTGAAGCTTTCTTT. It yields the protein CASSPRALGTEAFF.

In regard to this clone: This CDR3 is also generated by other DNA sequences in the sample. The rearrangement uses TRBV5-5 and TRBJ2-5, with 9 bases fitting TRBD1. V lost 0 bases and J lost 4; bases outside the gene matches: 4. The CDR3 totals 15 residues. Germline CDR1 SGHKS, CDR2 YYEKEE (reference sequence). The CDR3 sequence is CASSLGGQGGETQYF. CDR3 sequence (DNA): TGTGCCAGCAGCTTGGGGGGACAGGGCGGAGAGACCCAGTACTTC.

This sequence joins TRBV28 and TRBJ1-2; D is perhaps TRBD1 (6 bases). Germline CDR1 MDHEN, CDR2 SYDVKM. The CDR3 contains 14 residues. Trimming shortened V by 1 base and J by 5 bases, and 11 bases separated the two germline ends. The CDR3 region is CASSLSSGVYGYTF. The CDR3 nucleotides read TGTGCCAGCAGTTTATCGTCAGGGGTATATGGCTACACCTTC.